This T cell receptor beta chain came from a study of blood T cells in healthy people across ages. Donors ranged from roughly 6 to 100 years old and were healthy Caucasians in Russia. This CDR3 has 15 residues. V was pared by 2 bases and J by 3 bases, with 13 bases between. Per the germline V gene, CDR1 is DFQATT and CDR2 is SNEGSKA (reference sequence). Then a second PCR, running roughly 7 to 11 cycles, was carried out with a sample-barcoded 5' primer and a J-beta primer mix. Every cDNA molecule carried a tag from a template-switch adaptor bearing 12 random nucleotides. TCRdb re-analysed the 5' RACE reads in MiXCR, keeping a single row per CDR3 protein. The sample lists about 900,000 distinct CDR3 sequences, 62% seen once, with about a quarter in the top ten. In the case of this clonotype: Its antigen is still unknown.

Study-level points and caveats: The authors considered diversity estimates from one million T cells to be underestimates.

Source material: blood. The chain is built from TRBV20-1 and TRBJ2-2; no clear D. This receptor was obtained from a young man in good health. The CDR3 region is CSARYDHLHTGELFF. CDR3 bases: TGCAGTGCTAGATACGATCATTTGCACACCGGGGAGCTGTTTTTT.